The sequence of this TCR beta chain was determined in a study of cytomegalovirus exposure and HLA in healthy donors. J was trimmed by 0 bases and V by 0 bases; bases with no gene match: 4. CDR3 size: 16 residues. Germline values: CDR1 SGHRS, CDR2 YFSETQ. PCR involved 60 Vbeta and 13 Jbeta primers. Clones were read by immunoSEQ multiplex PCR, and TCRdb kept only the in-frame ones, dropping some. The table records roughly 43,000 clones, 70% to 80% of them present only once. The sequenced sample was PBMCs. The J gene is TRBJ2-5, the V gene TRBV5-1; TRBD1 aligns across 8 bases. The sequence was collected from a man aged 25 to 40 in good health and CMV-seronegative. The CDR3 DNA follows: TGCGCCAGCAGCTTGGGCGGGACAGGTAACCAAGAGACCCAGTACTTC. Amino acids: CASSLGGTGNQETQYF.